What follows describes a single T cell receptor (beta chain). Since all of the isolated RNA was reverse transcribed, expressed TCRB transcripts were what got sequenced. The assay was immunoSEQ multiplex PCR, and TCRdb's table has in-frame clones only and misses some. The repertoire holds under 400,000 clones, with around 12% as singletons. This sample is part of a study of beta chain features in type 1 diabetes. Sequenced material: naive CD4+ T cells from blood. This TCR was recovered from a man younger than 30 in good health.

CDR3 sequence reads: CASSLETGTGGYEQYF. CDR3 DNA: TGTGCCAGCAGCTTAGAGACCGGGACAGGGGGCTACGAGCAGTACTTC. This chain connects TRBV7-2 to TRBJ2-7, with 11 bases identical to TRBD1. The germline CDR1 and CDR2 sequences are SGHTA and FQGNSA. This CDR3 comprises 16 residues. The trim removed 1 base at V and 3 bases at J, leaving 5 bases unmatched.